The 19 T cell receptor beta chains listed next were all sequenced from one sample in a study of T-cell reconstitution after alpha-beta-depleted transplantation in children. During its preparation, the TCRbeta library received unique molecular identifiers. From the PCR reads, TCRdb called clonotypes with MiXCR, one entry per CDR3 protein. Here the sample spans 70,000 to 95,000 distinct CDR3 sequences, around 16% being singletons. The sample in question was PBMCs, mostly from graft donor cells, obtained 180 days after TCRalphabeta/CD19-depleted stem cell transplant. Receptors were obtained from a male patient aged 2 to 10 who had a stem cell transplant for acute lymphoblastic leukemia, so the T cells may come from the graft donor.

The V call is TRBV27, the J call TRBJ1-1; D might be TRBD1 (5 bases). V lost 5 bases to trimming and J lost 6 bases, with 19 bases between them. This CDR3 has 15 residues. Germline CDR1 and CDR2: MNHEY and SMNVEV (reference sequence). CDR3 protein: CASSPRGFRMPEAFF. DNA of the CDR3: TGTGCCAGCAGTCCCCGGGGGTTTCGTATGCCTGAAGCTTTCTTT.

The gene calls are TRBV6-2 or TRBV6-3 and TRBJ2-5, with D possibly being TRBD1 or TRBD2 (5 bases each). The CDR3 has 16 residues. The germline V gene encodes CDR1 MNHEY and CDR2 SVGEGT. V was cut by 5 bases and J by 5 bases, with 21 bases left in between. The CDR3: CASSRPLMWGRETQYF. CDR3 DNA: TGTGCCAGCAGTCGACCGCTTATGTGGGGACGGGAGACCCAGTACTTC.

The chain carries TRBV28 and TRBJ1-1; 9 nucleotides align to TRBD1. V lost 6 bases to trimming and J lost 4 bases; unmatched junction nucleotides: 6. The CDR3 covers 14 residues. Germline CDR1 and CDR2: MDHEN and SYDVKM. The CDR3: CASRTGGGSTEAFF. DNA of the CDR3: TGTGCCAGCAGGACAGGGGGTGGTAGCACTGAAGCTTTCTTT.

This clonotype occurred a few times. The gene calls are TRBV29-1 and TRBJ1-5; D not certain. The CDR3 is made up of 12 amino acids. Trimming shortened V by 4 bases and J by 4 bases, and 8 bases separated the two germline ends. The germline gives CDR1 SQVTM, CDR2 ANQGSEA. CDR3 nucleotide sequence: TGCAGCGTTGGTGGCACAAATCAGCCCCAGCATTTT. This codes for CSVGGTNQPQHF.

This clonotype was found a few times. The chain combines TRBV27 with TRBJ1-6; D unclear. Germline loops: CDR1 MNHEY, CDR2 SMNVEV (reference sequence). The V gene lost 3 bases and the J gene lost 4 bases, with 7 bases spanning the gap. The length of the CDR3 is 14 residues. CDR3: CASSFVTYNSPLHF. In nucleotides, the CDR3 is TGTGCCAGCAGTTTCGTGACGTATAATTCACCCCTCCACTTT.

The chain joins TRBV12-3 or TRBV12-4 to TRBJ2-3, with 12 bases aligning to TRBD2. This CDR3 is 15 amino acids long. The junction had 6 bases not matched to a gene; V was cut back by 6 bases and J by 5 bases. The CDR3 DNA sequence: TGTGCCAGCAGCGCTGGACTAGCGGGGATAGATACGCAGTATTTT. Protein product: CASSAGLAGIDTQYF.

This chain joins TRBV6-1 and TRBJ1-4; no clear D. Germline V gene data show CDR1 as MNHNS and CDR2 as SASEGT. This CDR3 has 16 amino acids. V was shortened by 5 bases and J by 4 bases, with 17 bases between the two germline ends. CDR3 loop: CASSPEGPGGNEKLFF. CDR3 nucleotides: TGTGCCAGCAGTCCAGAAGGACCGGGCGGTAATGAAAAACTGTTTTTT.

This clonotype has only a few counts. The chain couples TRBV19 to TRBJ2-2; D perhaps matches TRBD1 (5 bases). V lost 7 bases and J 4 bases, leaving 19 bases between the germline ends. The germline CDR1 and CDR2 sequences are LNHDA and SQIVND (reference sequence). This CDR3 is 16 amino acids long. CDR3 in DNA: TGTGCCAGTAACTGGCGGCCGCAGGGATTCACCGGGGAGCTGTTTTTT. Residues: CASNWRPQGFTGELFF.

This chain connects TRBV12-3 or TRBV12-4 to TRBJ1-1; no clear D. With 5 bases removed from V and 4 bases from J, the gap between germline ends came to 14 bases. The CDR3 contains 14 residues. The CDR3 sequence: CASSPGRLRTEAFF. The CDR3 bases are TGTGCCAGCAGTCCCGGACGGCTGCGCACTGAAGCTTTCTTT.

This clonotype appeared a few times. CDR3 in amino acids: CASSAETLGTQYF. The CDR3 DNA reads TGTGCCAGCAGCGCGGAGACTTTGGGGACCCAGTACTTC. This chain uses TRBV12-3 or TRBV12-4 with TRBJ2-5; D is unclear. With 6 bases removed from V and 7 bases from J, the gap between germline ends came to 15 bases. This CDR3 is built from 13 residues.

V and J are TRBV20-1 and TRBJ1-1; the D gene is possibly TRBD1 (6 bases). V dropped 0 bases and J dropped 1 base, with 12 bases sitting between them. There are 15 residues in the CDR3. Germline loops: CDR1 DFQATT, CDR2 SNEGSKA (reference sequence). The CDR3: CSARDGGGENTEAFF. CDR3 DNA: TGCAGTGCTAGAGATGGGGGGGGCGAGAACACTGAAGCTTTCTTT.

The rearrangement links TRBV7-2 to TRBJ2-3; 8 bases line up with TRBD2. The junction had 6 bases not matched to a gene; V was cut back by 1 base and J by 3 bases. This CDR3 spans 16 amino acids. The germline V gene has CDR1 SGHTA and CDR2 FQGNSA. CDR3 protein: CASSLGGGPGTDTQYF. For the CDR3, the DNA is TGTGCCAGCAGCTTAGGCGGGGGGCCGGGGACAGATACGCAGTATTTT.

This clonotype was counted only a few times. The rearrangement joins TRBV7-6 to TRBJ2-1; tentatively, D is TRBD1 (6 bases). CDR3 length equals 13 residues. V lost 5 bases and J 10 bases, leaving 15 bases between the germline ends. Germline-derived CDR1 and CDR2 are SGHVS and FNYEAQ. The CDR3 nucleotides read TGTGCCAGCAGCCCCAGAAACAGGGTCGAGCAGTTCTTC. Protein product: CASSPRNRVEQFF.

The J gene is TRBJ2-7, the V gene TRBV30; TRBD1 aligns across 8 bases. The CDR3 has 14 residues. The trim removed 2 bases at V and 6 bases at J, leaving 9 bases unmatched. Germline V gives CDR1 GTSNPN, CDR2 SVGIG (reference sequence). This CDR3 is CAWSRRTGWSEQYF. As DNA, the CDR3 is TGTGCCTGGAGTAGGAGGACAGGGTGGTCCGAGCAGTACTTC.

The chain combines TRBV9 with TRBJ2-6; D unresolved. This CDR3 has 16 amino acids. Germline V gives CDR1 SGDLS, CDR2 YYNGEE. Trimming removed 4 bases at V and 2 bases at J, with 13 bases between. DNA of the CDR3: TGTGCCAGCAGCCGAGGAGCTCCCGCTGGGGCCAACGTCCTGACTTTC. Translating it yields CASSRGAPAGANVLTF.

The gene calls are TRBV7-8 and TRBJ1-1, with D maybe TRBD1 (5 bases). V gave up 2 bases and J gave up 11 bases, with 15 bases separating them. CDR1 and CDR2 from the germline V gene are SGHVS and FQNEAQ. This CDR3 comprises 13 residues. CDR3 sequence: CASSLTGTSGAFF. The CDR3 DNA reads as TGTGCCAGCAGCTTAACCGGGACCTCGGGGGCTTTCTTT. The full variable domain, its missing parts supplied by reference TRBV7-8 and TRBJ1-1, is GAGVSQSPRYKVAKRGQDVALRCDPISGHVSLFWYQQALGQGPEFLTYFQNEAQLDKSGLPSDRFFAERPEGSVSTLKIQRTQQEDSAVYLCASSLTGTSGAFFGQGTRLTVV.

This clonotype appeared a few times. V is TRBV20-1 and J is TRBJ2-7; TRBD1 matches 7 bases. The ends lost 3 bases at V and 4 bases at J; junction bases unmatched: 3. The germline CDR1 and CDR2 sequences are DFQATT and SNEGSKA (reference sequence). The CDR3 length is 12 residues. The CDR3 DNA reads TGCAGTGCTAGGGGGACAGTGTACGAGCAGTACTTC. This translates into CSARGTVYEQYF.

The chain combines TRBV18 with TRBJ1-1; 8 bases match TRBD1. Germline V CDR1 and CDR2: KGHSH, LQKENI. Unmatched junction bases numbered 6, after V lost 5 bases and J lost 1 base. This CDR3 has 15 residues. The CDR3 region is CASSDDRGGNTEAFF. The DNA for the CDR3 is TGTGCCAGCTCAGACGACAGGGGAGGGAACACTGAAGCTTTCTTT.

The chain carries TRBV4-3 and TRBJ1-5; TRBD1 agrees at 9 bases. Germline lookup yields CDR1 LGHNA and CDR2 YSLEER. The trim removed 0 bases at V and 7 bases at J, leaving 7 bases unmatched. The CDR3 is 16 residues long. CDR3: CASSQDWTGVRQPQHF. DNA of the CDR3: TGCGCCAGCAGCCAAGATTGGACAGGGGTCCGCCAGCCCCAGCATTTT.